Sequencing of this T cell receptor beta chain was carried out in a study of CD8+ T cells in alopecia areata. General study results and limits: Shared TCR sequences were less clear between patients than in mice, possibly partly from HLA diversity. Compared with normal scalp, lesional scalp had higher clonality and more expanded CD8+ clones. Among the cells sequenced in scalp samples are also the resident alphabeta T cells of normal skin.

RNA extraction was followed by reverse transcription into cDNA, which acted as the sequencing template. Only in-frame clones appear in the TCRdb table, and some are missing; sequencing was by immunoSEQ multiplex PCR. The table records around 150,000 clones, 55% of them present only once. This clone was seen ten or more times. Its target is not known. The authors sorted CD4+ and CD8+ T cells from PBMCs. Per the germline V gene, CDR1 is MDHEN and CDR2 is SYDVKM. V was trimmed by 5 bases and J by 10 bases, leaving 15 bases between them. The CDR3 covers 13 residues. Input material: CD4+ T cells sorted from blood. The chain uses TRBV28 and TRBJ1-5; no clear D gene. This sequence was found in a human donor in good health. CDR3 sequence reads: CASSRGGGNPQHF. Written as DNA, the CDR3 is TGTGCCAGCAGTCGCGGCGGCGGGAACCCCCAGCATTTT. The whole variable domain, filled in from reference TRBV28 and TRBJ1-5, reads DVKVTQSSRYLVKRTGEKVFLECVQDMDHENMFWYRQDPGLGLRLIYFSYDVKMKEKGDIPEGYSVSREKKERFSLILESASTNQTSMYLCASSRGGGNPQHFGDGTRLSIL.